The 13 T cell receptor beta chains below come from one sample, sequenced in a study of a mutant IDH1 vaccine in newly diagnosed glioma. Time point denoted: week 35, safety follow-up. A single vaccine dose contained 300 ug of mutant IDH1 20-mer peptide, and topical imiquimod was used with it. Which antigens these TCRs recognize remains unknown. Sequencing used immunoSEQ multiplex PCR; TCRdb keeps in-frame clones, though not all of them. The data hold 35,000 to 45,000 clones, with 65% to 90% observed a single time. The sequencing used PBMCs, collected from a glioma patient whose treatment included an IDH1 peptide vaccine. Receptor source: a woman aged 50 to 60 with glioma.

Here the CDR3 DNA reads TGTGCCAGCAGTTTATCCCCCCAGTACGAGCAGTACTTC. Translation: CASSLSPQYEQYF. The genes are TRBV27 and TRBJ2-7; unclear D gene. Germline-derived CDR1 and CDR2 are MNHEY and SMNVEV (reference sequence). The CDR3 is 13 amino acids. Trimming took off 0 bases at V and 4 bases at J, with 7 bases between the two ends.

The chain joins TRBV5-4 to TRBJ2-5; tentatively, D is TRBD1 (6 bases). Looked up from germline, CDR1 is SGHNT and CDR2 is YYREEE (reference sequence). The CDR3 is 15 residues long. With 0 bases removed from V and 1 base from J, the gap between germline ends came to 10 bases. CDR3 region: CASSLGGQSQETQYF. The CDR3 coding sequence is TGTGCCAGCAGCTTGGGGGGGCAGTCCCAAGAGACCCAGTACTTC.

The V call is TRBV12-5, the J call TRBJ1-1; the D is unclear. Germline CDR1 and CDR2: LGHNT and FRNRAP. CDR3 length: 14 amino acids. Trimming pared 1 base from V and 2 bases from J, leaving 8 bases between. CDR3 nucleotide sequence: TGTGCTAGTGGTTTGGATGTGGGTAACACTGAAGCTTTCTTT. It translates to CASGLDVGNTEAFF.

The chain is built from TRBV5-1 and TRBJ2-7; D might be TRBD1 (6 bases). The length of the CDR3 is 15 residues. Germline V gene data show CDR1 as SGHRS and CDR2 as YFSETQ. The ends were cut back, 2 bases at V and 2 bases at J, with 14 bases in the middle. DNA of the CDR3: TGCGCCAGCAGCTTCAGGGGCCGAACTACCTACGAGCAGTACTTC. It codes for CASSFRGRTTYEQYF.

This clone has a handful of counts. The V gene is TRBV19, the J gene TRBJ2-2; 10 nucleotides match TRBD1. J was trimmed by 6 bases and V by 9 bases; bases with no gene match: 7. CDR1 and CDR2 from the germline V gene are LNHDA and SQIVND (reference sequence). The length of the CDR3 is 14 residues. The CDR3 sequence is CASRGTGVAGELFF. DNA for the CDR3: TGTGCCAGCCGTGGGACAGGGGTTGCCGGGGAGCTGTTTTTT.

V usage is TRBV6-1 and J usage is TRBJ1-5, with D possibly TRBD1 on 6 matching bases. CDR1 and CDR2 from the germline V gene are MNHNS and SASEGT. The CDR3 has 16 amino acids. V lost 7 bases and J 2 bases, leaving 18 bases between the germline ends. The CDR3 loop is CASNDVGQRRNQPQHF. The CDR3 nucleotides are TGTGCCAGCAATGACGTAGGACAGCGGCGCAATCAGCCCCAGCATTTT.

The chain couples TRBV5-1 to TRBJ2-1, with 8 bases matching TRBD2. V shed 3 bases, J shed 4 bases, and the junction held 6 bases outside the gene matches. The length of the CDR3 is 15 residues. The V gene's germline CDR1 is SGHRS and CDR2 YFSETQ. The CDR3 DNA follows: TGCGCCAGCAGCTCGAAGAGCGGGGGTTACAATGAGCAGTTCTTC. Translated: CASSSKSGGYNEQFF.

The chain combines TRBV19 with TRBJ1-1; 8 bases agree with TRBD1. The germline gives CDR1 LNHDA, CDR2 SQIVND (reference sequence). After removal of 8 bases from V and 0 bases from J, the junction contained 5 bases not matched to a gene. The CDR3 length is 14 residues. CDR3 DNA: TGTGCCAGTTCCCAGGGGGCCATGAACACTGAAGCTTTCTTT. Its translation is CASSQGAMNTEAFF.

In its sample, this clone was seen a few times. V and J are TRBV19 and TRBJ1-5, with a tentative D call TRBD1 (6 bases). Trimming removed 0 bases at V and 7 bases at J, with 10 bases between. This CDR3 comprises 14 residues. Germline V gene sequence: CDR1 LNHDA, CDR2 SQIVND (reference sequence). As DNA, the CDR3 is TGTGCCAGTAGTATAGATCGAGGGACACAGCCCCAGCATTTT. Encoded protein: CASSIDRGTQPQHF.

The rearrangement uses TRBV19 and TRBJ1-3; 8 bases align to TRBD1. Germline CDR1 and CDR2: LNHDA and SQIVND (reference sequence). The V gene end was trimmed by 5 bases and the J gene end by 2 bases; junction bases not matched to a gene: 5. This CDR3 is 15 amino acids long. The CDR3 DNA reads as TGTGCCAGTAGTCGACAGGGGATAACTGGAAACACCATATATTTT. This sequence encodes CASSRQGITGNTIYF.

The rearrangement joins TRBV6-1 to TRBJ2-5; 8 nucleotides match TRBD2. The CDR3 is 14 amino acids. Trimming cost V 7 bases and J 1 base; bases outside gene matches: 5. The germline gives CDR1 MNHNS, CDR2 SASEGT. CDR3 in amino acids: CASTGGGLQETQYF. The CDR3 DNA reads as TGTGCCAGCACCGGGGGGGGCCTCCAAGAGACCCAGTACTTC.

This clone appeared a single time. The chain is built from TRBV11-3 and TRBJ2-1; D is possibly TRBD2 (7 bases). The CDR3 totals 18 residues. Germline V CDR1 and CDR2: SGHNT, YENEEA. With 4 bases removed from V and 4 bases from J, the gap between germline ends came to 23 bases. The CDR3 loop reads CASSSPFHGGGNYNEQFF. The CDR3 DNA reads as TGTGCCAGCAGCTCCCCCTTCCATGGGGGGGGCAATTACAATGAGCAGTTCTTC. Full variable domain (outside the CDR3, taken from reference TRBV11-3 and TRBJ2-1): EAGVVQSPRYKIIEKKQPVAFWCNPISGHNTLYWYLQNLGQGPELLIRYENEEAVDDSQLPKDRFSAERLKGVDSTLKIQPAELGDSAVYLCASSSPFHGGGNYNEQFFGPGTRLTVL.

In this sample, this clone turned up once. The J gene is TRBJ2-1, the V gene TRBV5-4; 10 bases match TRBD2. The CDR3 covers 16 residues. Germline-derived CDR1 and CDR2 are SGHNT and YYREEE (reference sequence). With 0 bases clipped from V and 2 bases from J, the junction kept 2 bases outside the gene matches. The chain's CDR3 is CASSLDSGGTYNEQFF. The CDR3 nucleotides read TGTGCCAGCAGCTTGGATAGCGGGGGGACCTACAATGAGCAGTTCTTC.